Shown below are 10 T cell receptor beta chains from a single sample sequenced in a study of Tregs in tolerant kidney transplant recipients (dated by TCRdb to between 2018 and 2021). The time point label, as the study defines it: blood sample drawn before combined kidney and bone marrow transplant. Library preparation employed the immunoSEQ multiplex PCR assay. The table comes from immuneACCESS by way of TCRdb, which keeps in-frame sequences with V and J called. Part of the clones is missing from these tables; in studies checked, under half for an unresolved V gene and the rest for unknown reasons. Here the sample has 60,000 to 95,000 clones; roughly 98% occur a single time. Around 0.6% of the sample goes to the ten largest clones. The sample in question was CD4+ T cells from blood, obtained before the transplant. Source of these receptors: a human donor who received a combined kidney and bone marrow transplant.

This CDR3 reads CATRLAGGHTDTQYF. As DNA, the CDR3 is TGTGCCACCCGACTAGCGGGGGGGCACACAGATACGCAGTATTTT. The chain employs TRBV5-6 and TRBJ2-3; TRBD2 agrees at 14 bases. Germline V CDR1 and CDR2: SGHDT, YYEEEE. The CDR3 covers 15 residues. V trimming: 9 bases; J trimming: 2 bases; junction bases outside the gene matches: 5.

CDR3 loop: CASSIVPGPGNNEQFF. CDR3 nucleotides: TGTGCCAGTAGTATTGTCCCCGGTCCCGGGAACAATGAGCAGTTCTTC. The chain links TRBV19 to TRBJ2-1; perhaps TRBD2 as D (5 bases). Germline V gene data show CDR1 as LNHDA and CDR2 as SQIVND (reference sequence). With 3 bases removed from V and 5 bases from J, the gap between germline ends came to 17 bases. The CDR3 length is 16 residues.

The rearrangement joins TRBV19 to TRBJ2-3, with D possibly TRBD1 on 5 matching bases. CDR1 is LNHDA, CDR2 SQIVND, per germline (reference sequence). The CDR3 covers 13 residues. Trimming took 5 bases from V and 8 from J, leaving 14 bases between them. The CDR3 loop is CASSRSSQGTQYF. CDR3 DNA: TGTGCCAGTAGTCGGTCCAGCCAGGGTACGCAGTATTTT.

V is TRBV7-2 and J is TRBJ1-1, with 10 nucleotides matching TRBD1. The CDR3 runs to 17 residues. In germline, CDR1 is SGHTA, CDR2 FQGNSA. Unmatched junction bases numbered 9, after V lost 5 bases and J lost 0 bases. The CDR3 here is CASSLQTGGRMNTEAFF. The CDR3 DNA reads TGTGCCAGCAGCCTACAGACAGGGGGCAGGATGAACACTGAAGCTTTCTTT.

The chain carries TRBV28 and TRBJ1-3, with D maybe TRBD1 (6 bases). Germline V CDR1 and CDR2: MDHEN, SYDVKM. The length of the CDR3 is 14 residues. V shed 5 bases and J shed 4 bases, with 12 bases lying between them. The CDR3 nucleotides are TGTGCCAGCAGTGAACCAGGGGTCGGAAACACCATATATTTT. Translated: CASSEPGVGNTIYF.

The V and J genes are TRBV6-6 and TRBJ2-2; tentative D call: TRBD2 (6 bases). The CDR3 contains 15 residues. Germline V gene sequence: CDR1 MNHNY, CDR2 SVGAGI (reference sequence). V lost 2 bases and J 3 bases, leaving 10 bases between the germline ends. This CDR3 reads CASSYPRGDTGELFF. The DNA of the CDR3 is TGTGCCAGCAGTTACCCGCGCGGGGACACCGGGGAGCTGTTTTTT.

The rearrangement links TRBV5-1 to TRBJ1-6, with D possibly TRBD1 on 5 matching bases. Germline CDR1 SGHRS, CDR2 YFSETQ. CDR3 length equals 15 residues. With 4 bases removed from V and 8 bases from J, the gap between germline ends came to 16 bases. CDR3 residues: CASSPQGVIDSPLHF. CDR3 in DNA: TGCGCCAGCAGCCCCCAGGGCGTGATTGATTCACCCCTCCACTTT.

This clone is a singleton in its sample. The chain carries TRBV19 and TRBJ1-5; D unclear. This CDR3 contains 14 residues. V gave up 4 bases and J gave up 7 bases, with 14 bases separating them. CDR1 and CDR2 from the germline V gene are LNHDA and SQIVND (reference sequence). The CDR3 DNA is TGTGCCAGTAGTACAAACACCGCCGGGCAGCCCCAGCATTTT. Its translation: CASSTNTAGQPQHF. The full variable domain, in which reference TRBV19 and TRBJ1-5 provide the parts outside the CDR3, is DGGITQSPKYLFRKEGQNVTLSCEQNLNHDAMYWYRQDPGQGLRLIYYSQIVNDFQKGDIAEGYSVSREKKESFPLTVTSAQKNPTAFYLCASSTNTAGQPQHFGDGTRLSIL.

The rearrangement joins TRBV19 to TRBJ2-3, with a tentative D call TRBD1 (5 bases). Germline loops: CDR1 LNHDA, CDR2 SQIVND (reference sequence). The CDR3 loop spans 12 amino acids. The V gene lost 6 bases and the J gene lost 5 bases, with 9 bases spanning the gap. As DNA, the CDR3 is TGTGCCAGTAGATCGCAGGGAGATACGCAGTATTTT. Amino acids: CASRSQGDTQYF.

The chain joins TRBV5-8 to TRBJ1-5, with D uncertain. The CDR3 contains 14 residues. V lost 2 bases and J 1 base, leaving 7 bases between the germline ends. CDR1 is SGHTS, CDR2 YDEGEE, per germline. The CDR3 sequence is CASSFVTSNQPQHF. The DNA for the CDR3 is TGTGCCAGCAGCTTCGTGACAAGCAATCAGCCCCAGCATTTT.